This TCR beta chain was sequenced in a study of OX40 agonist ivuxolimab in advanced cancers. About the study as a whole: Ivuxolimab was an agonistic, fully human IgG2 monoclonal antibody directed against OX40 (CD134), a costimulatory receptor. Partial responses occurred in three dose-escalation patients: two with cutaneous melanoma and one with hepatocellular carcinoma. Among the 52 dose-escalation patients, 19 had hepatocellular carcinoma, about 15 melanoma, 9 renal cell carcinoma and 9 head and neck cancer. Peripheral TCRbeta sequencing was intended to test whether TCR sequence diversity was altered and clonal T-cell expansion was caused by ivuxolimab. Intravenous ivuxolimab was administered to patients every 2 weeks at six dose levels: 0.01, 0.1, 0.3, 1.5, 3 and 10 mg/kg. Patients were allowed to have had prior anti-PD-1, anti-PD-L1 or anti-CTLA-4 therapy, and more than 30% of the dose-escalation patients had previously received checkpoint inhibitors. The paper covers the monotherapy dose-escalation part of the phase I ivuxolimab trial, which included N of about 56 patients. The dose-escalation cohort was about 83% male with a mean age of 60 years, ranging from roughly 20 to 85. Overall study outcomes, separate from this receptor: Antigen specificity was not determined for the clonally expanded peripheral T cells. At doses from 0.1 to 3.0 mg/kg, clonal expansion was seen in both CD4+ and CD8+ blood T cells between baseline and week 6. Low levels of normalized T-cell clonal expansion were also shown by some nonresponding patients. Partial responders in the 0.1-3.0 mg/kg groups had among the lowest normalized peripheral clonal expansion, especially among CD8+ T cells. After ivuxolimab, more expanded clones were found on average in CD8+ T cells than in CD4+ T cells.

Genomic DNA was isolated from the sorted cells so that the TCRbeta CDR3 region could be sequenced. TCRbeta CDR3 regions were sequenced using the immunoSEQ Assay. TCRdb carries this immuneACCESS record with in-frame sequences only. Its versions omit some clonotypes, under half of them owing to an unresolved V gene in the studies checked, with the rest unexplained. The sample yields approximately 74,000 clones; approximately 80% were counted once. The ten largest make up 5.5% of the sample. Clipping removes 8 bases from V and 3 bases from J, with 6 as the unmatched junction base count. CDR1 and CDR2, looked up from the germline V gene, are MDHEN and SYDVKM. Measured from the cysteine to the phenylalanine, the CDR3 is 14 residues long. Just CDR3 DNA is preserved here, 42 bases in frame from base 1. The trial excluded patients who had a history of autoimmune disease or who were on systemic immunosuppression. Peripheral blood for TCR sequencing was collected from all dose cohorts at baseline, on cycle 4 day 1, and on cycle 7 day 1. The samples were drawn from a first-in-human, open-label, multicenter phase I dose-escalation trial of ivuxolimab. Adults with locally advanced or metastatic head and neck squamous cell, hepatocellular, melanoma or renal cell carcinoma were enrolled in the trial. Before TCR sequencing, CD4+ T cells and CD8+ T cells from peripheral blood were sorted into separate populations.

This clone was detected once. Its antigen is still unknown. No much larger clone exists at a distance of one base, and base qualities are not known. The chain is encoded by TRBV28 joined to TRBJ2-7, and 11 bases in between align with TRBD2. Sequenced here: CD4+ or CD8+ T cells sorted from blood, sampled in a trial of the OX40 agonist ivuxolimab. This receptor was identified in an adult with an advanced solid tumor such as melanoma, head and neck, liver or kidney cancer. The CDR3 protein: CASLLAGVGYEQYF. In nucleotides, the sequence is TGTGCCAGCCTACTAGCGGGAGTTGGCTACGAGCAGTACTTC.